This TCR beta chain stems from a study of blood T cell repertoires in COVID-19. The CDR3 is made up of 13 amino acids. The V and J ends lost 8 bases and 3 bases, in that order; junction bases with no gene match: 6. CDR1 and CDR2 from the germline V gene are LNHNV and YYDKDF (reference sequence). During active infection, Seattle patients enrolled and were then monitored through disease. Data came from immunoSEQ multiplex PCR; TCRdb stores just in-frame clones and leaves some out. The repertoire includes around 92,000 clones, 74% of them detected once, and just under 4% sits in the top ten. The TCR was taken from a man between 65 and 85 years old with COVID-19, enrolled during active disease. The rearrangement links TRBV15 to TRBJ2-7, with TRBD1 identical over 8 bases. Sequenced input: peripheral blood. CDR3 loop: CATRGGQDYEQYF. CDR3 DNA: TGTGCCACCCGAGGGGGACAGGACTACGAGCAGTACTTC.